The subject of this entry is one TCR beta chain. CDR1 MNHEY and CDR2 SVGAGI come from the germline V gene. The J segment lost 6 bases and the V segment lost 6 bases, leaving 9 bases of the junction unmatched. The CDR3 extends over 14 amino acids. The sample belongs to a study of control samples from healthy donors and cancer patients. The protocol was immunoSEQ multiplex PCR, while the TCRdb copy is restricted to in-frame clones and leaves out a portion. The repertoire holds about 120,000 clones, with around 92% as singletons. J is TRBJ2-7 and V is TRBV6-5, with 9 bases identical to TRBD1. This sequence originates from a man older than 75 with head and neck cancer. Specimen: PBMCs. The CDR3 spells CASRPPGQGSEQYF. CDR3 DNA: TGTGCCAGCAGGCCCCCGGGACAGGGCAGCGAGCAGTACTTC.